The entry below gives a single TCR beta chain sequence along with its context. The antigen remains undetermined. This sample is drawn from a study of blood T cells in healthy people across ages. V lost 2 bases to trimming and J lost 0 bases; unmatched junction nucleotides: 6. In germline, CDR1 is MNHNY, CDR2 SVGAGI (reference sequence). This CDR3 contains 17 residues. Healthy Caucasians from Russia aged roughly 6 to 95 served as donors. Alongside a J-beta primer mix, a sample-barcoded 5' primer served in a second PCR lasting roughly 6 to 11 cycles. Each CDR3 protein is one row after TCRdb ran MiXCR on the 5' RACE reads. Among 650,000 to 800,000 distinct CDR3 sequences listed, around two fifths were seen once. Study findings and constraints: Higher diversity and more naive CD4+ cells were features of long-lived donors, compared to aged donors.

The TCR originated in a man in his 60s in good health. The chain uses TRBV6-6 and TRBJ1-2; TRBD1 matches at 10 bases. Input material: blood. CDR3 coding DNA: TGTGCCAGCAGTTACCGGGGACAGGGGAATTCTAACTATGGCTACACCTTC. This sequence encodes CASSYRGQGNSNYGYTF.